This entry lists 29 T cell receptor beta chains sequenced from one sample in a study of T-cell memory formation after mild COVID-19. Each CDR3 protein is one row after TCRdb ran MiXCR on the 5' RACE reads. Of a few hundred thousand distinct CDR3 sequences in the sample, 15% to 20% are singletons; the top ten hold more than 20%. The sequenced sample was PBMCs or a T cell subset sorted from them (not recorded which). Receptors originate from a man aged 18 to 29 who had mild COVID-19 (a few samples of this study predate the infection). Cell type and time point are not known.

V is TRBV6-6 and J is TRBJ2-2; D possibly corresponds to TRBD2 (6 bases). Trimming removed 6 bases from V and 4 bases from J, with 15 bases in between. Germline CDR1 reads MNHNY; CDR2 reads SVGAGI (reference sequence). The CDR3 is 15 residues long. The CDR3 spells CASRAWGVGTGELFF. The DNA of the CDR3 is TGTGCCAGCAGGGCTTGGGGGGTAGGCACCGGGGAGCTGTTTTTT.

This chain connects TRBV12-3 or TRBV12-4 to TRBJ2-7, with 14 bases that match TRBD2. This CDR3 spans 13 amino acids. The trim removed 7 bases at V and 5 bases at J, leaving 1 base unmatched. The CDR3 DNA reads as TGTGCCAGCAAGACTAGCGGGGGGGACGAGCAGTACGTC. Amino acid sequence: CASKTSGGDEQYV.

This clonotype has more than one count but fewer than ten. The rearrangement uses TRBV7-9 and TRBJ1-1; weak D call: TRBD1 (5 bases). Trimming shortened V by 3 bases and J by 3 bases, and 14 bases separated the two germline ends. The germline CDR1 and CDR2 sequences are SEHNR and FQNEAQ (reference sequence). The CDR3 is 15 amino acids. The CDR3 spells CASSFPSGGDTEAFF. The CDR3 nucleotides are TGTGCCAGCAGCTTTCCATCAGGAGGGGACACTGAAGCTTTCTTT.

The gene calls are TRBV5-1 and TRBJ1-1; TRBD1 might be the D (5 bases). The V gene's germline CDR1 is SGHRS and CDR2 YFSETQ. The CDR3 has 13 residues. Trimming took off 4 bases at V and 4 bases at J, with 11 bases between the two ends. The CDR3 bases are TGCGCCAGCAGCCGTGAAGGGGCCACTGAAGCTTTCTTT. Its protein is CASSREGATEAFF.

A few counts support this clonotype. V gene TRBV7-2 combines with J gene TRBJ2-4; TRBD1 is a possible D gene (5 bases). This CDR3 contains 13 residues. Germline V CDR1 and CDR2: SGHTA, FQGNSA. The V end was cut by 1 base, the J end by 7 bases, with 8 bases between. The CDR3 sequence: CASSLEPGNIQYF. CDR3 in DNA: TGTGCCAGCAGCTTAGAGCCAGGGAACATTCAGTACTTC.

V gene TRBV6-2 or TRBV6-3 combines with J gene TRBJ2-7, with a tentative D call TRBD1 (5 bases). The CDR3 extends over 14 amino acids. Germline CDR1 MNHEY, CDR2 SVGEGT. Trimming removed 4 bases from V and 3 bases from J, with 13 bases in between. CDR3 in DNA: TGTGCCAGCAGTTCGCTCTTTCAGGGCTACGAGCAGTACGTC. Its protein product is CASSSLFQGYEQYV.

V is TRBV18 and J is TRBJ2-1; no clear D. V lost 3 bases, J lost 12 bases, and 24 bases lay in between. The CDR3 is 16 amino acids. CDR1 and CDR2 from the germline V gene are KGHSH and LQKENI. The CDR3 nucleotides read TGTGCCAGCTCACCTATCCCCCCTGACACGTCGGCTTCGCAGTTCTTC. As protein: CASSPIPPDTSASQFF.

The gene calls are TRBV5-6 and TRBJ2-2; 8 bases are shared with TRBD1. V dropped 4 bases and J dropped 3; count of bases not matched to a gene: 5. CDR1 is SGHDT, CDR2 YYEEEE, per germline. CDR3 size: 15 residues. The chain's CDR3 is CASSLQGAYTGELFF. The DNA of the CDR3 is TGTGCCAGCAGCCTCCAGGGGGCCTACACCGGGGAGCTGTTTTTT.

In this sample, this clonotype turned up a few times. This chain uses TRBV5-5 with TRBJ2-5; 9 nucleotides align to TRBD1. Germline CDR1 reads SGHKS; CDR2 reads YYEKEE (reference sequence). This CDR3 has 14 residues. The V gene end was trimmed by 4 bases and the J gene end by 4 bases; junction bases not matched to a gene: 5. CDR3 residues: CASSPRTGVETQYF. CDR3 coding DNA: TGTGCCAGCAGCCCAAGGACAGGGGTAGAGACCCAGTACTTC.

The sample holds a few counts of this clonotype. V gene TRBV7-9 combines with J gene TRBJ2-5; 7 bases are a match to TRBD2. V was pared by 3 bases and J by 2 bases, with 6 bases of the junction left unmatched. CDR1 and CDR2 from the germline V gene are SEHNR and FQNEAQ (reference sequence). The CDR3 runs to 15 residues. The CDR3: CASSFESGAQETQYF. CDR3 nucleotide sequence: TGTGCCAGCAGCTTCGAGAGCGGGGCGCAAGAGACCCAGTACTTC.

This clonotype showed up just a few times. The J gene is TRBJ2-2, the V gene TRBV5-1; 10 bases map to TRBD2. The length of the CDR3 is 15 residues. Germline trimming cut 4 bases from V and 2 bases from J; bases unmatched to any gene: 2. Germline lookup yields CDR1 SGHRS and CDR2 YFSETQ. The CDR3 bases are TGCGCCAGCAGCCTAGCGGGGGATAACACCGGGGAGCTGTTTTTT. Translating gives CASSLAGDNTGELFF. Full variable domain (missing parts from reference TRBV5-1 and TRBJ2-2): KAGVTQTPRYLIKTRGQQVTLSCSPISGHRSVSWYQQTPGQGLQFLFEYFSETQRNKGNFPGRFSGRQFSNSRSEMNVSTLELGDSALYLCASSLAGDNTGELFFGEGSRLTVL.

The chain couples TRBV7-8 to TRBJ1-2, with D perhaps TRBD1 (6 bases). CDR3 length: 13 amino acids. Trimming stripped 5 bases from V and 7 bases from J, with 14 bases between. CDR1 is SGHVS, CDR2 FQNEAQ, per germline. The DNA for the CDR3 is TGTGCCAGCAGCCCCGGGACAAATAGTGGCTACACCTTC. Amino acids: CASSPGTNSGYTF. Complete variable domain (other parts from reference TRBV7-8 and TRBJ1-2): GAGVSQSPRYKVAKRGQDVALRCDPISGHVSLFWYQQALGQGPEFLTYFQNEAQLDKSGLPSDRFFAERPEGSVSTLKIQRTQQEDSAVYLCASSPGTNSGYTFGSGTRLTVV.

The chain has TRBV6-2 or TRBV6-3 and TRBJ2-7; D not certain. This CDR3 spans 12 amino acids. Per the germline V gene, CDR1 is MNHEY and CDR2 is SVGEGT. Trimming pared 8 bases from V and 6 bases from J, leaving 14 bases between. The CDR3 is CASRTTVGEQYV. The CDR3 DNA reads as TGTGCCAGCCGCACGACGGTGGGCGAGCAGTACGTC.

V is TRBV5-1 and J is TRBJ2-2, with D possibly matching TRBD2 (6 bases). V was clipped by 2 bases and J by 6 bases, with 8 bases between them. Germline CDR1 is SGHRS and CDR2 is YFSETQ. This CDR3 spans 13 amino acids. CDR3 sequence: CASSFGGAGELFF. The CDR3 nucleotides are TGCGCCAGCAGCTTCGGCGGGGCCGGGGAGCTGTTTTTT.

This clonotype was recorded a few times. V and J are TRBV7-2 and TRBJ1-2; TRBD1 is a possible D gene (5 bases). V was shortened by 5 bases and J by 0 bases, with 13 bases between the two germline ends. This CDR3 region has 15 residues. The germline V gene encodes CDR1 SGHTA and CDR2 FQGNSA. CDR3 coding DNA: TGTGCCAGCAGCCCGAAGACAGTAGCTAACTATGGCTACACCTTC. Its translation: CASSPKTVANYGYTF.

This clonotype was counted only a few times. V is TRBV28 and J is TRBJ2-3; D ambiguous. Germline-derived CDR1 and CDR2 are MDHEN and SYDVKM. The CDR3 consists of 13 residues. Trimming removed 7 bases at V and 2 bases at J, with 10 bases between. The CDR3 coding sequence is TGTGCCAGCACCCCAGGTCCCACAGATACGCAGTATTTT. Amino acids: CASTPGPTDTQYF.

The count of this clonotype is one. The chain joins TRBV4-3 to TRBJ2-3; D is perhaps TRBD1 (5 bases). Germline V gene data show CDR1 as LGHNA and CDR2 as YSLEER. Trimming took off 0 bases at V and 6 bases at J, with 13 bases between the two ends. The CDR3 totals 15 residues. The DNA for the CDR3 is TGCGCCAGCAGCCAAGAACCCAGGGTAGGTGATACGCAGTATTTT. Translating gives CASSQEPRVGDTQYF.

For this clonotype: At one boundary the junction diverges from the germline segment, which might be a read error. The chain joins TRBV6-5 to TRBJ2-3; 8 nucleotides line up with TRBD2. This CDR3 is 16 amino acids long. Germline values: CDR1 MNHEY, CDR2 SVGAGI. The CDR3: CASSYFGTSGTDTQYF. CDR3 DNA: TGTGCCAGCAGTTACTTCGGGACTAGTGGCACGGATACGCAGTATTTT.

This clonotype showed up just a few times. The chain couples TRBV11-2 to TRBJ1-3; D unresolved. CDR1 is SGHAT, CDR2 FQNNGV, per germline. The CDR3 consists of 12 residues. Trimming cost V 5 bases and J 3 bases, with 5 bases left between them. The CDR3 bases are TGTGCCAGCAGCCGAGATGGAAACACCATATATTTT. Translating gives CASSRDGNTIYF.

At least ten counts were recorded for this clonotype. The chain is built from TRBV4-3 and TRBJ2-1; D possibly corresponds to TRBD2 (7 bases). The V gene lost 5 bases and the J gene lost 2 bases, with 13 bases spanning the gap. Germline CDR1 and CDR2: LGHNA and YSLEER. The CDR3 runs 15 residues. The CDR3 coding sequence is TGCGCCAGCAGCTCACAGGGAGGGACCTACAATGAGCAGTTCTTC. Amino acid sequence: CASSSQGGTYNEQFF.

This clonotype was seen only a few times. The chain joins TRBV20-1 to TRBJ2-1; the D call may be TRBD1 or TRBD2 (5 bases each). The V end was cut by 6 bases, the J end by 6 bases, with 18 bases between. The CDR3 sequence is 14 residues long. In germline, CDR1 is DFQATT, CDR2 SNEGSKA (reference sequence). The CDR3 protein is CSAPRDPYPNEQFF. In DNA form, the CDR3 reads TGCAGTGCCCCACGGGACCCGTACCCCAATGAGCAGTTCTTC.

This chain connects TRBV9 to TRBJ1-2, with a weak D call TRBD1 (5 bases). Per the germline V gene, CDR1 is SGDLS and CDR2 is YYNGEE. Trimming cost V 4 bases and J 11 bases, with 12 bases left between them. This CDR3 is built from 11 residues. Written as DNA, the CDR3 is TGTGCCAGCAGCACACCCAGGGCGTACACCTTC. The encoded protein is CASSTPRAYTF. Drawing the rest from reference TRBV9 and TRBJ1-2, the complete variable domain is DSGVTQTPKHLITATGQRVTLRCSPRSGDLSVYWYQQSLDQGLQFLIQYYNGEERAKGNILERFSAQQFPDLHSELNLSSLELGDSALYFCASSTPRAYTFGSGTRLTVV.

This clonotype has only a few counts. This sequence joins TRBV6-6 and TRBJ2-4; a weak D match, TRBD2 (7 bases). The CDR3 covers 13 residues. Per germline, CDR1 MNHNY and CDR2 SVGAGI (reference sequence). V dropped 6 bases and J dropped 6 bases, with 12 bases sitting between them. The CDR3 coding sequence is TGTGCCAGCAGCCGCGGGGGCGCAAACATTCAGTACTTC. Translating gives CASSRGGANIQYF.

Written as DNA, the CDR3 is TGTGCCAGCAGCTTGTTTAGCGGGGGGGCCCGGGAGCTGTTTTTT. Its translation is CASSLFSGGARELFF. The chain uses TRBV7-2 and TRBJ2-2; 11 positions agree with TRBD2. With V trimmed by 3 bases and J by 9 bases, 6 bases remained unmatched. Germline V gene sequence: CDR1 SGHTA, CDR2 FQGNSA. CDR3 length: 15 amino acids.

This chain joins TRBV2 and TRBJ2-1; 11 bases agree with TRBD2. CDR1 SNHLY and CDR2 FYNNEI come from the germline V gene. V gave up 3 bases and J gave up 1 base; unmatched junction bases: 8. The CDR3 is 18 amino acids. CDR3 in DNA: TGTGCCAGCAGTGAGGGGGGACTAGCGGTATATTCCTACAATGAGCAGTTCTTC. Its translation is CASSEGGLAVYSYNEQFF.

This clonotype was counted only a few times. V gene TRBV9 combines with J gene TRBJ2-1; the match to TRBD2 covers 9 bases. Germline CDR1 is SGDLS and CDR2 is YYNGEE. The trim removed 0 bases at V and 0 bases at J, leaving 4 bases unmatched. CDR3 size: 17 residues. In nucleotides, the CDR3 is TGTGCCAGCAGCGTAGGGCTAGCGGGGAGCTCCTACAATGAGCAGTTCTTC. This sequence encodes CASSVGLAGSSYNEQFF.

The CDR3 DNA reads as TGTGCCAGCAGTGCTCAGCGTACGGGGCAGAACGAGCAGTACTTC. Amino acid sequence: CASSAQRTGQNEQYF. This rearrangement joins TRBV2 to TRBJ2-7, with D perhaps TRBD1 or TRBD2 (5 bases each). V was cut by 4 bases and J by 5 bases, with 18 bases left in between. Germline CDR1 is SNHLY and CDR2 is FYNNEI. This CDR3 is 15 amino acids long. Full variable domain (outside the CDR3, taken from reference TRBV2 and TRBJ2-7): EPEVTQTPSHQVTQMGQEVILRCVPISNHLYFYWYRQILGQKVEFLVSFYNNEISEKSEIFDDQFSVERPDGSNFTLKIRSTKLEDSAMYFCASSAQRTGQNEQYFGPGTRLTVT.

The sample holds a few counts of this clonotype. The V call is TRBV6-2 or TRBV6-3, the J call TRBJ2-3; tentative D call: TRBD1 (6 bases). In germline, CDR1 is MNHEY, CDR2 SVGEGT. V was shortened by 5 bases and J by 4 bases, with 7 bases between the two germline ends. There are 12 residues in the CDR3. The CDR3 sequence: CASSGTSDTQYF. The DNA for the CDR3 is TGTGCCAGCAGTGGGACATCAGATACGCAGTATTTT.

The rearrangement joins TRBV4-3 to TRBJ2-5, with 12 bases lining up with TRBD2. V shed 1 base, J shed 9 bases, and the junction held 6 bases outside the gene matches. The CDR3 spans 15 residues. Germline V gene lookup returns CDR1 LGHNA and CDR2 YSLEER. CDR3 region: CASSQVASGGAPQYF. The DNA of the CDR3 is TGCGCCAGCAGCCAAGTTGCTAGCGGGGGGGCGCCCCAGTACTTC.